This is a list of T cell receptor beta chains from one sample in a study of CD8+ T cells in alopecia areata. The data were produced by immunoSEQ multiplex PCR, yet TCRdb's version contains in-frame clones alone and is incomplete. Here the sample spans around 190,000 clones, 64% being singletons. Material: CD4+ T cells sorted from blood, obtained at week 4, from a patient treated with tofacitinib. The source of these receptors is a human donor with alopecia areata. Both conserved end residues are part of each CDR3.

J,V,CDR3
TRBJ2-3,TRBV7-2,CASSQVGRGRGDTQYF
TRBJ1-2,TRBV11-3,CASSTTRAGGYTF
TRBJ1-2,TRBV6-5,CASSRSGTGSGYTF
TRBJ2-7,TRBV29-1,CSVGSSYEQYF
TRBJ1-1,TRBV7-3,CASSSGQVHTEAFF
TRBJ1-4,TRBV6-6,CASRGASGEKLFF
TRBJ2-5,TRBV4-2,CASSQDPGGWETQYF
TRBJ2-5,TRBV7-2,CASSRTSGGPRETQYF
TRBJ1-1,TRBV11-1,CASSPGRMNTEAFF
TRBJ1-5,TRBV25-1,CASSHRENQPQHF
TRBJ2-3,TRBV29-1,CSVTRTGSTDTQYF
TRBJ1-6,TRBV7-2,CASSVYTYNSPLHF
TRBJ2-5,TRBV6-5,CASSYVGQQETQYF
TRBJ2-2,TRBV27,CASSSRPPTSGGNTGELFF
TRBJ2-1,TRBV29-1,CSVKYSQSYNEQFF
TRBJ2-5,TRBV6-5,CASSFATGGETQYF
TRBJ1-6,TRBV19,CASTTNRVDNSPLHF
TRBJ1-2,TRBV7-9,CASSSGLNYGYTF
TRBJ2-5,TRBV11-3,CASTPRERFGETQYF
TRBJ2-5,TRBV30,CALAEYQETQYF
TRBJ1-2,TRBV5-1,CASNPNGEDYGYTF
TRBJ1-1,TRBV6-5,CASSYIRGRGAEAFF
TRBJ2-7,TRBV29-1,CSGRGGSRYEQYF
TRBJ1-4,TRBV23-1,CASSRPKGATNEKLFF
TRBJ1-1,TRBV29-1,CSAPGQMNTEAFF
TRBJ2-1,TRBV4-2,CASSQEASGAPYNEQFF
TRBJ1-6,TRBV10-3,CAIRNGNSPLHF
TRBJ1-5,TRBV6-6,CASTLTRSVGGQPQHF
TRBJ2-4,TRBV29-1,CSVISGTGGPQNIQYF
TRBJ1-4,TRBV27,CASSLSGAGEKLFF
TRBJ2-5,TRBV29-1,CSVLTTYQETQYF
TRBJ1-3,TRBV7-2,CASSPQQGTGNTIYF
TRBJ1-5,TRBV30,CAWSKTNQPQHF
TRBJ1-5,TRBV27,CASSFGQGNQPQHF
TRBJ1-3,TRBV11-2,CASRSQGYTIYF
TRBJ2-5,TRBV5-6,CASSLGQGIQETQYF
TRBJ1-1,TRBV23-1,CGQPCAEAFF
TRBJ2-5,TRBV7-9,CASSFPLAHLETQYF
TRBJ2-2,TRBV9,CASSVRANTGELFF
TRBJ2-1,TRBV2,CASNGGLDNEQFF
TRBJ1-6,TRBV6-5,CASSYGTLPVMAPLHF
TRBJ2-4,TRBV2,CASSREAENIQYF
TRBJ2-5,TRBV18,CASSPRLGGTGKETQYF
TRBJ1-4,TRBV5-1,CASSSWGINEKLFF
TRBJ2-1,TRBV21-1,CASSKDGESEQFF
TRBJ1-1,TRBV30,CAWSVFPMNTEAFF
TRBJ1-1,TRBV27,CASSLYPQQGPEAFF
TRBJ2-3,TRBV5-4,CASSSGQNTDTQYF
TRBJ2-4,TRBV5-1,CASGLGGTTKNIQYF
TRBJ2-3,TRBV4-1,CASSQVPGLAGADTQYF
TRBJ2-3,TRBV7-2,CASSLAVTGTDTQYF
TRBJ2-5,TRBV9,CASSAYEQGEETQYF
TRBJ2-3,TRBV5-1,CASKFVPSPTDTQYF
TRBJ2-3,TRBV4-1,CASSQLAGAGDTQYF
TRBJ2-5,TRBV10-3,CAIRESAGRGETQYF
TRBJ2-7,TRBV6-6,CASKGGFSNTEQYF
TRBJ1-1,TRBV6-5,CASSSTGGTEAFF